These 6 T cell receptor beta chains came from one sample sequenced in a study of cytomegalovirus exposure and HLA in healthy donors. The PCR used 60 Vbeta and 13 Jbeta primers. Assay used: immunoSEQ multiplex PCR; TCRdb lists only in-frame clones, some missing. Seen here are 90,000 to 150,000 clones, about 80% observed once, and the top ten hold 2.7%. The sequencing sample was made of PBMCs. These receptors came from a female donor in good health and CMV-seronegative.

The chain links TRBV6-4 to TRBJ2-1; 12 bases fit TRBD2. CDR1 and CDR2 from the germline V gene are MRHNA and SNTAGT. The CDR3 has 15 residues. J gave up 5 bases and V 4 bases, and 3 bases lay outside the gene matches. CDR3 sequence (DNA): TGTGCCAGCAGTGCCACTAGCGGGGGGAACAATGAGCAGTTCTTC. Amino acid sequence: CASSATSGGNNEQFF.

This chain links TRBV6-5 with TRBJ2-5; D remains ambiguous. The J call may not be correct, given that the DNA end is closer to TRBJ2-7. This CDR3 contains 13 residues. Germline CDR1 and CDR2: MNHEY and SVGAGI. CDR3 in amino acids: CASSYSPGREQYF. The DNA of the CDR3 is TGTGCCAGCAGTTACTCGCCTGGGCGCGAGCAGTACTTC.

In this sample, this clone is medium-sized (0.01 to 0.1%). The chain links TRBV6-1 to TRBJ2-3; 12 nucleotides align to TRBD2. This CDR3 is 15 amino acids long. J gave up 1 base and V 4 bases, and 0 bases lay outside the gene matches. Germline V gives CDR1 MNHNS, CDR2 SASEGT. The CDR3 sequence is CASSGLAGGTDTQYF. DNA for the CDR3: TGTGCCAGCAGTGGACTAGCGGGGGGCACAGATACGCAGTATTTT.

The chain recombines TRBV11-2 with TRBJ2-1; 7 bases align to TRBD1. The CDR3 totals 15 residues. V was pared by 0 bases and J by 4 bases, with 3 bases of the junction left unmatched. CDR1 and CDR2 (germline): SGHAT, FQNNGV. The DNA of the CDR3 is TGTGCCAGCAGCTTAGACGGGACAGCATACAATGAGCAGTTCTTC. This codes for CASSLDGTAYNEQFF.

The gene calls are TRBV7-3 and TRBJ2-1; 8 bases fit TRBD1. This CDR3 is built from 17 residues. Trimming took 0 bases from V and 7 from J; bases not matched to a gene: 11. CDR1 and CDR2 from the germline V gene are SGHTA and FQGTGA. CDR3: CASSLTSWGDRGNEQFF. The CDR3 region has the DNA TGTGCCAGCAGCTTAACGAGTTGGGGAGACAGGGGAAATGAGCAGTTCTTC.

The J gene is TRBJ2-1, the V gene TRBV7-8, with D tentatively TRBD2 (6 bases). Germline CDR1 is SGHVS and CDR2 is FQNEAQ. The CDR3 length is 14 residues. Trimming removed 1 base from V and 4 bases from J, with 8 bases in between. The CDR3 coding sequence is TGTGCCAGCAGCTTAGTGGGACTTTACAATGAGCAGTTCTTC. This encodes CASSLVGLYNEQFF.